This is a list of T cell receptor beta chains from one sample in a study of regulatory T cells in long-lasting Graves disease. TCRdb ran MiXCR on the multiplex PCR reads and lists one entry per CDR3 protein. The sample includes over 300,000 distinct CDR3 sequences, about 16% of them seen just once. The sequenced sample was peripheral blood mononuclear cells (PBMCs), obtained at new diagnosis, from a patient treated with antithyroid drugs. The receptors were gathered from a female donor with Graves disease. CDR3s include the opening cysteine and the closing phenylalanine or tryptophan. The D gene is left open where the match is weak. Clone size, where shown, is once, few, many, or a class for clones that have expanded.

CDR3aa: CASSYTAKRKTYEQYF; CDR3nt: TGTGCCAGCAGTTACACGGCCAAAAGGAAAACCTACGAGCAGTACTTC; abundance: NA; j_gene: TRBJ2-7; d_gene: NA; v_gene: TRBV6-2/TRBV6-3
CDR3aa: CASSPYSDWEETQYF; CDR3nt: TGTGCCAGCAGTCCATATTCGGACTGGGAGGAGACCCAGTACTTC; abundance: many; j_gene: TRBJ2-5; d_gene: NA; v_gene: TRBV6-1
CDR3aa: CASSHSQGWESEQYF; CDR3nt: TGCGCCAGCAGCCATTCCCAGGGTTGGGAAAGCGAGCAGTACTTC; abundance: NA; j_gene: TRBJ2-7; d_gene: NA; v_gene: TRBV5-1
CDR3aa: CASSLGGTETQYF; CDR3nt: TGTGCCAGCAGCTTAGGAGGGACGGAGACCCAGTACTTC; abundance: few; j_gene: TRBJ2-5; d_gene: NA; v_gene: TRBV7-2
CDR3aa: CASSQDSGLAQPQHF; CDR3nt: TGCGCCAGCAGCCAAGATTCAGGGTTAGCGCAGCCCCAGCATTTT; abundance: many; j_gene: TRBJ1-5; d_gene: NA; v_gene: TRBV4-1
CDR3aa: CATSERGSLGTGELFF; CDR3nt: TGTGCCACCAGTGAGAGGGGCTCATTAGGGACCGGGGAGCTGTTTTTT; abundance: NA; j_gene: TRBJ2-2; d_gene: NA; v_gene: TRBV10-3
CDR3aa: CASSLVPASGANVLTF; CDR3nt: TGTGCCAGCAGCTTAGTCCCAGCCTCTGGGGCCAACGTCCTGACTTTC; abundance: few; j_gene: TRBJ2-6; d_gene: NA; v_gene: TRBV7-6
CDR3aa: CASSPGLTKGYEQFF; CDR3nt: TGTGCCAGCAGCCCCGGACTGACTAAGGGCTATGAGCAGTTCTTC; abundance: NA; j_gene: TRBJ2-1; d_gene: NA; v_gene: TRBV11-3
CDR3aa: CASSDIGTPLHF; CDR3nt: TGTGCCAGCAGTGACATAGGGACACCCCTCCACTTT; abundance: many; j_gene: TRBJ1-6; d_gene: NA; v_gene: TRBV2
CDR3aa: CSARDTGTGLTYEQYF; CDR3nt: TGCAGTGCTAGGGACACCGGGACAGGTCTAACCTACGAGCAGTACTTC; abundance: many; j_gene: TRBJ2-7; d_gene: TRBD1; v_gene: TRBV20-1
CDR3aa: CASSSQLAGLYNEQFF; CDR3nt: TGTGCCAGCAGTTCCCAACTAGCGGGCCTTTACAATGAGCAGTTCTTC; abundance: many; j_gene: TRBJ2-1; d_gene: TRBD2; v_gene: TRBV12-3/TRBV12-4
CDR3aa: CASSESGDTQYF; CDR3nt: TGTGCCAGCAGTGAATCAGGGGATACGCAGTATTTT; abundance: many; j_gene: TRBJ2-3; d_gene: NA; v_gene: TRBV2
CDR3aa: CASRTTGGYEAFF; CDR3nt: TGTGCCAGCAGGACCACAGGGGGCTATGAAGCTTTCTTT; abundance: many; j_gene: TRBJ1-1; d_gene: TRBD1; v_gene: TRBV27
CDR3aa: CASSYSGGGRYGYTF; CDR3nt: TGTGCCAGCAGTTACTCGGGGGGGGGAAGATATGGCTACACCTTC; abundance: NA; j_gene: TRBJ1-2; d_gene: NA; v_gene: TRBV6-2/TRBV6-3
CDR3aa: CASSAEGAGEPRNEQFF; CDR3nt: TGTGCCAGCAGCGCAGAGGGCGCGGGGGAGCCACGGAATGAGCAGTTCTTC; abundance: NA; j_gene: TRBJ2-1; d_gene: TRBD2; v_gene: TRBV13
CDR3aa: CASSFPDRSGAGANVLTF; CDR3nt: TGTGCCAGCAGCTTCCCGGACAGGAGCGGGGCTGGGGCCAACGTCCTGACTTTC; abundance: many; j_gene: TRBJ2-6; d_gene: NA; v_gene: TRBV5-4
CDR3aa: CASSLYPGEQYF; CDR3nt: TGTGCCAGCAGTTTGTATCCAGGAGAGCAGTACTTC; abundance: many; j_gene: TRBJ2-7; d_gene: NA; v_gene: TRBV28
CDR3aa: CSVVQGASGNTIYF; CDR3nt: TGCAGCGTTGTACAGGGGGCCTCTGGAAACACCATATATTTT; abundance: many; j_gene: TRBJ1-3; d_gene: TRBD1; v_gene: TRBV29-1
CDR3aa: CASTPPLWQGRMRRGNEQFF; CDR3nt: TGTGCCAGCACCCCCCCCCTGTGGCAGGGGCGAATGCGACGAGGCAATGAGCAGTTCTTC; abundance: NA; j_gene: TRBJ2-1; d_gene: NA; v_gene: TRBV12-3/TRBV12-4
CDR3aa: CASSGNSANEKLFF; CDR3nt: TGCGCCAGCAGTGGGAACAGTGCTAATGAAAAACTGTTTTTT; abundance: many; j_gene: TRBJ1-4; d_gene: NA; v_gene: TRBV10-1
CDR3aa: CASGSQKDRGRGDEQFF; CDR3nt: TGTGCTAGTGGTTCCCAAAAGGACAGGGGGCGCGGGGATGAGCAGTTCTTC; abundance: many; j_gene: TRBJ2-1; d_gene: TRBD1; v_gene: TRBV12-5
CDR3aa: CASSPGTAGNSPLHF; CDR3nt: TGTGCCAGCAGTCCTGGGACGGCGGGGAATTCACCCCTCCACTTT; abundance: NA; j_gene: TRBJ1-6; d_gene: NA; v_gene: TRBV27
CDR3aa: CSARRAEYRYSGANVLTF; CDR3nt: TGCAGTGCTAGACGGGCTGAATACCGTTACTCTGGGGCCAACGTCCTGACTTTC; abundance: many; j_gene: TRBJ2-6; d_gene: NA; v_gene: TRBV20-1
CDR3aa: CASSLRTIIQETQYF; CDR3nt: TGCGCCAGCAGCCTCCGAACTATAATCCAAGAGACCCAGTACTTC; abundance: few; j_gene: TRBJ2-5; d_gene: NA; v_gene: TRBV4-1
CDR3aa: CASSSRRADFTQETQYF; CDR3nt: TGTGCCAGCAGCTCCCGGCGGGCTGACTTCACTCAAGAGACCCAGTACTTC; abundance: many; j_gene: TRBJ2-5; d_gene: NA; v_gene: TRBV12-3/TRBV12-4
CDR3aa: CASSYWTGVGDTQYF; CDR3nt: TGTGCCAGCAGTTACTGGACAGGGGTGGGGGATACGCAGTATTTT; abundance: NA; j_gene: TRBJ2-3; d_gene: TRBD1; v_gene: TRBV28
CDR3aa: CASSPGQGSANEKLFF; CDR3nt: TGTGCCAGCAGCCCTGGACAGGGTTCAGCTAATGAAAAACTGTTTTTT; abundance: NA; j_gene: TRBJ1-4; d_gene: TRBD1; v_gene: TRBV14
CDR3aa: CAISERGGSDTQYF; CDR3nt: TGTGCCATCAGTGAGAGGGGAGGGTCAGATACGCAGTATTTT; abundance: few; j_gene: TRBJ2-3; d_gene: TRBD2; v_gene: TRBV10-3
CDR3aa: CASSDRVIEKLFF; CDR3nt: TGTGCCAGCAGTGACAGGGTGATTGAAAAACTGTTTTTT; abundance: NA; j_gene: TRBJ1-4; d_gene: NA; v_gene: TRBV6-1
CDR3aa: CASSQGGTNTEAFF; CDR3nt: TGCGCCAGCAGCCAAGGTGGTACGAACACTGAAGCTTTCTTT; abundance: many; j_gene: TRBJ1-1; d_gene: NA; v_gene: TRBV4-3
CDR3aa: CASRMTATNTGELFF; CDR3nt: TGTGCCAGCCGGATGACAGCGACGAACACCGGGGAGCTGTTTTTT; abundance: many; j_gene: TRBJ2-2; d_gene: NA; v_gene: TRBV28
CDR3aa: CASGLSGTGELFF; CDR3nt: TGTGCCAGCGGTCTCAGTGGCACCGGGGAGCTGTTTTTT; abundance: few; j_gene: TRBJ2-2; d_gene: NA; v_gene: TRBV27
CDR3aa: CASSLESSGGATYNEQFF; CDR3nt: TGTGCCAGCAGCTTAGAGTCTAGCGGGGGGGCGACCTACAATGAGCAGTTCTTC; abundance: many; j_gene: TRBJ2-1; d_gene: TRBD2; v_gene: TRBV7-3
CDR3aa: CASSLAGAGETQYF; CDR3nt: TGTGCCAGCAGCCTAGCGGGAGCAGGAGAGACCCAGTACTTC; abundance: many; j_gene: TRBJ2-5; d_gene: TRBD2; v_gene: TRBV6-2/TRBV6-3
CDR3aa: CASRGNGRGVTDTQYF; CDR3nt: TGTGCCAGCAGGGGGAACGGGCGGGGGGTCACAGATACGCAGTATTTT; abundance: many; j_gene: TRBJ2-3; d_gene: TRBD2; v_gene: TRBV11-2
CDR3aa: CASSFPGRGEQYF; CDR3nt: TGTGCCAGCAGTTTCCCCGGGCGCGGCGAGCAGTACTTC; abundance: many; j_gene: TRBJ2-7; d_gene: NA; v_gene: TRBV28
CDR3aa: CASSQDVSGQGYINEKLFF; CDR3nt: TGCGCCAGCAGCCAAGATGTTAGTGGGCAGGGCTACATCAATGAAAAACTGTTTTTT; abundance: NA; j_gene: TRBJ1-4; d_gene: NA; v_gene: TRBV4-1
CDR3aa: CASSWDSPKKGRQYF; CDR3nt: TGTGCCAGCAGCTGGGACAGTCCGAAAAAGGGGAGGCAGTACTTC; abundance: many; j_gene: TRBJ2-7; d_gene: TRBD1; v_gene: TRBV27
CDR3aa: CASSLGNPNTEAFF; CDR3nt: TGTGCCAGCAGCTTAGGCAATCCGAACACTGAAGCTTTCTTT; abundance: NA; j_gene: TRBJ1-1; d_gene: NA; v_gene: TRBV7-2
CDR3aa: CASSMWSDPSGELFF; CDR3nt: TGTGCCAGTAGTATGTGGTCAGATCCATCGGGGGAGCTGTTTTTT; abundance: few; j_gene: TRBJ2-2; d_gene: NA; v_gene: TRBV19
CDR3aa: CASSPGPPQPQHF; CDR3nt: TGTGCCAGCTCACCTGGACCCCCTCAGCCCCAGCATTTT; abundance: many; j_gene: TRBJ1-5; d_gene: NA; v_gene: TRBV18
CDR3aa: CSAREFQETQYF; CDR3nt: TGCAGTGCTAGGGAGTTCCAAGAGACCCAGTACTTC; abundance: many; j_gene: TRBJ2-5; d_gene: NA; v_gene: TRBV20-1
CDR3aa: CASRPNSASGSGWSQYF; CDR3nt: TGTGCCAGCAGACCTAACTCGGCTAGCGGCTCGGGGTGGTCCCAGTACTTC; abundance: NA; j_gene: TRBJ2-5; d_gene: TRBD2; v_gene: TRBV12-3/TRBV12-4
CDR3aa: CASSQEIGSGANVLTF; CDR3nt: TGTGCCAGCAGCCAAGAAATAGGGTCAGGGGCCAACGTCCTGACTTTC; abundance: NA; j_gene: TRBJ2-6; d_gene: NA; v_gene: TRBV4-2
CDR3aa: CASSSGQADYGYTF; CDR3nt: TGTGCCAGCAGCTCAGGACAGGCGGACTATGGCTACACCTTC; abundance: NA; j_gene: TRBJ1-2; d_gene: TRBD1; v_gene: TRBV7-9
CDR3aa: CASSDGRNTGELFF; CDR3nt: TGTGCCAGCAGTGACGGGAGGAACACCGGGGAGCTGTTTTTT; abundance: many; j_gene: TRBJ2-2; d_gene: NA; v_gene: TRBV6-1
CDR3aa: CASSSSGQGLREKLFF; CDR3nt: TGTGCCAGTAGTTCGTCGGGACAGGGACTGCGTGAAAAACTGTTTTTT; abundance: NA; j_gene: TRBJ1-4; d_gene: TRBD1; v_gene: TRBV19
CDR3aa: CASRAKRQINQPQHF; CDR3nt: TGTGCCAGCAGGGCAAAAAGACAGATCAATCAGCCCCAGCATTTT; abundance: few; j_gene: TRBJ1-5; d_gene: NA; v_gene: TRBV27
CDR3aa: CASSLTGTGGINEQFF; CDR3nt: TGTGCCAGCAGTCTAACCGGGACAGGAGGAATCAATGAGCAGTTCTTC; abundance: NA; j_gene: TRBJ2-1; d_gene: TRBD1; v_gene: TRBV7-2
CDR3aa: CASSQTGINEKLFF; CDR3nt: TGCGCCAGCAGCCAAACAGGGATCAATGAAAAACTGTTTTTT; abundance: few; j_gene: TRBJ1-4; d_gene: NA; v_gene: TRBV4-1
CDR3aa: CASSLSGPSGNTIYF; CDR3nt: TGTGCCAGCAGCCTTTCAGGGCCCTCTGGAAACACCATATATTTT; abundance: many; j_gene: TRBJ1-3; d_gene: NA; v_gene: TRBV13
CDR3aa: CASSPSSGRAEQYF; CDR3nt: TGTGCCAGCAGCCCTTCTAGCGGGAGGGCCGAGCAGTACTTC; abundance: many; j_gene: TRBJ2-7; d_gene: TRBD2; v_gene: TRBV3-1
CDR3aa: CASSLELAARELFF; CDR3nt: TGTGCCAGCAGCTTGGAATTAGCGGCTCGGGAGCTGTTTTTT; abundance: NA; j_gene: TRBJ2-2; d_gene: NA; v_gene: TRBV5-1